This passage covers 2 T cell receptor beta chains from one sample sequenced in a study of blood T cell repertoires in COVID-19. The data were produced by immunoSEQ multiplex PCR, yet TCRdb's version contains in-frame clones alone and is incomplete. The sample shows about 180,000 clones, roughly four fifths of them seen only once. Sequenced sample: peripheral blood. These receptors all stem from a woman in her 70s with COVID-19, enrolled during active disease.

CDR3 loop: CASSLVAGGMVQFF. As DNA, the CDR3 is TGTGCCAGCAGCTTAGTAGCGGGGGGAATGGTGCAGTTCTTC. The chain carries TRBV11-2 and TRBJ2-1; 10 bases agree with TRBD2. Germline loops: CDR1 SGHAT, CDR2 FQNNGV. Losses at the gene ends were 1 base for V and 12 bases for J; bases not matched to a gene: 6. The CDR3 contains 14 residues.

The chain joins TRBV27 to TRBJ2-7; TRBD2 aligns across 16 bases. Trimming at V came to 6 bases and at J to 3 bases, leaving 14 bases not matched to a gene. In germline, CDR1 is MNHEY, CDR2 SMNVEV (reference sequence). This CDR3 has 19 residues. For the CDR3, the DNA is TGTGCCAGCAGCCCTGACCCGGGGACTAGCGGGAGGGGGTACTACGAGCAGTACTTC. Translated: CASSPDPGTSGRGYYEQYF.